This T cell receptor beta chain was recovered during a study of OX40 agonist ivuxolimab in advanced cancers. Study results and limitations: CD4+ and CD8+ blood T cells expanded clonally by week 6 at 0.1 to 3.0 mg/kg.

The V gene's germline CDR1 is MGHRA and CDR2 YSYEKL. The V and J ends lost 3 bases and 6 bases respectively, with 11 bases between them. CDR3 length: 13 amino acids. Assay: immunoSEQ multiplex PCR; the TCRdb copy retains only in-frame clones and omits some. This table has roughly 28,000 clones, 79% appearing once. Turning to this clone: Antigen unknown.

This specimen consisted of CD4+ or CD8+ T cells sorted from blood, obtained in a trial of the OX40 agonist ivuxolimab. The rearrangement joins TRBV4-1 to TRBJ1-2, with D possibly matching TRBD1 (6 bases). The sequence was obtained from an adult with an advanced solid tumor such as melanoma, head and neck, liver or kidney cancer. For the CDR3, the DNA is TGCGCCAGCAGCCAGGCAGGGGATGATGGCTACACCTTC. This translates into CASSQAGDDGYTF.